Listed below are T cell receptor beta chains from one sample, sequenced in a study of blood T cells in healthy people across ages. Using its own MiXCR run on the 5' RACE reads, TCRdb lists one record per CDR3 protein. Seen here are hundreds of thousands of distinct CDR3 sequences, more than 40% observed once, and the top ten hold under 20%. The specimen was blood. The receptors shown here come from a man in his 60s in good health. The CDR3 runs from the conserved cysteine through the conserved F or W. Fields, in order: D gene, J gene, CDR3 length, V gene, clone size, CDR3 DNA, CDR3 protein. D genes are given only for firm matches. Not all rows give a size; the values are once, few, many and, for expanded clones, a class.

- TRBJ1-6 13 TRBV20-1 few TGCAGTGCTAATGCACCCGGCTCTTCACCCCTCCACTTT CSANAPGSSPLHF
- TRBJ1-1 12 TRBV12-3/TRBV12-4 few TGTGCCAGCAGTTTCCCAGAAGCTGAAGCTTTCTTT CASSFPEAEAFF
- TRBJ2-4 17 TRBV4-3 - TGCGCCAGCAGCCAAGATGGGAGGGGGGGGACCAAAAACATTCAGTACTTC CASSQDGRGGTKNIQYF
- TRBJ2-7 14 TRBV20-1 few TGCAGTGCTAGAGATCAACCAGGGAGCTACGAGCAGTACTTC CSARDQPGSYEQYF
TRBD2 TRBJ2-7 14 TRBV7-2 few TGTGCCAGCAGCCCAGCATACCTAGCGGACGAGCAGTACTTC CASSPAYLADEQYF
- TRBJ2-5 15 TRBV12-3/TRBV12-4 few TGTGCCAGCAGTTTATCCCTGGGAACTTTGGAGACCCAGTACTTC CASSLSLGTLETQYF
- TRBJ1-5 16 TRBV7-2 - TGTGCCAGCAGCTTAGAGGCGGGTTGGGGCAATCAGCCCCAGCATTTT CASSLEAGWGNQPQHF
- TRBJ1-6 15 TRBV10-2 few TGCGCCAGCAGTGGTAAGGGGGGTAGTCATTCACCCCTCCACTTT CASSGKGGSHSPLHF
TRBD1 TRBJ1-5 16 TRBV10-3 - TGTGCCATCAGTACCAGGGGGCTGGGGTTCGATCAGCCCCAGCATTTT CAISTRGLGFDQPQHF
- TRBJ1-1 13 TRBV4-3 - TGCGCCAGCAGCCAAGCCTACAGGTCTGAAGCTTTCTTT CASSQAYRSEAFF
- TRBJ2-3 18 TRBV9 few TGTGCCAGCAGCCCGACTACCGTGGGGACTCATGGTGGAGATACGCAGTATTTT CASSPTTVGTHGGDTQYF
- TRBJ1-2 16 TRBV7-2 - TGTGCCAGCAGTCCGGGCTACCCCCGGAGTTCCTATGGCTACACCTTC CASSPGYPRSSYGYTF
- TRBJ2-1 14 TRBV20-1 - TGCAGTGCTAGAGTGGGGGGACCATACAATGAGCAGTTCTTC CSARVGGPYNEQFF
- TRBJ2-5 17 TRBV4-1 - TGCGCCAGCAGCCAAGAATCCGGCAAGGGAGTAGGACACCTGGAGTACTTC CASSQESGKGVGHLEYF
- TRBJ2-1 15 TRBV7-7 few TGTGCCAGCAGCCCCGGGACGGGGGCGCACAATGAGCAGTTCTTC CASSPGTGAHNEQFF
- TRBJ2-4 16 TRBV6-2/TRBV6-3 - TGTGCCAGCAGTTACAACAGCCAACTAGCCAAAAACATTCAGTACTTC CASSYNSQLAKNIQYF
- TRBJ2-5 15 TRBV5-5 - TGTGCCAGCAGCCTACCCTGGGGACTTACGGAGACCCAGTACTTC CASSLPWGLTETQYF
- TRBJ2-7 15 TRBV27 - TGTGCCAGCAGTCTCTCTGGGGTCCCAAGGCACGAGCAGTACTTC CASSLSGVPRHEQYF
- TRBJ2-7 18 TRBV11-2 few TGTGCCAGCAGCTTAGGGTCCTGGTTTACAGGGAGAACGGACGAGCAGTACTTC CASSLGSWFTGRTDEQYF
- TRBJ2-6 16 TRBV29-1 many TGCAGCGTTGAAAGTTTTGGGGGCGCTGGGGCCAACGTCCTGACTTTC CSVESFGGAGANVLTF
TRBD1 TRBJ1-1 16 TRBV5-5 - TGTGCCAGCAGCCCACCGACAGGGGGGATGAACACTGAAGCTTTCTTT CASSPPTGGMNTEAFF
- TRBJ2-7 12 TRBV29-1 - TGCAGCGTTGGAGCGTCGGGGAGCGAGCAGTACTTC CSVGASGSEQYF
- TRBJ2-5 14 TRBV7-2 - TGTGCCAGCAGCTCCGTAGGAGCGCGGGAGACCCAGTACTTC CASSSVGARETQYF
TRBD1 TRBJ2-4 13 TRBV7-2 - TGTGCCAGCAGCTCAACCGGGACAGGGGCTGTGTACTTC CASSSTGTGAVYF
- TRBJ1-4 14 TRBV12-3/TRBV12-4 - TGTGCCAGCAGTGGACAGACAACTAATGAAAAACTGTTTTTT CASSGQTTNEKLFF
- TRBJ1-2 13 TRBV18 - TGTGCCAGCTCAGCCGGGGAGATCTATGGCTACACCTTC CASSAGEIYGYTF
TRBD2 TRBJ2-4 17 TRBV28 - TGTGCCAGCAGTTTGGGGACTAGCGGTGGCTTTGGGGACATTCAGTACTTC CASSLGTSGGFGDIQYF
- TRBJ2-1 13 TRBV10-3 few TGTGCCATCAGTGAACGACAATCGGATGAGCAGTTCTTC CAISERQSDEQFF
- TRBJ1-1 17 TRBV5-1 once TGCGCCAGCAGCTCCTCAAGAGAACAGGGAGGGAACACTGAAGCTTTCTTT CASSSSREQGGNTEAFF
- TRBJ2-1 18 TRBV7-2 - TGTGCCAGCAGCTTATGGGACCGAGGAACAGGGACCTACAATGAGCAGTTCTTC CASSLWDRGTGTYNEQFF
- TRBJ2-7 15 TRBV7-2 - TGTGCCAGCAGCCCAAGAACGTCGCCCTCCTACGAGCAGTACTTC CASSPRTSPSYEQYF
TRBD1 TRBJ2-2 15 TRBV29-1 few TGCAGCGTTGAAGACCCGACAGGGGGCTACGGGGAGCTGTTTTTT CSVEDPTGGYGELFF
- TRBJ1-2 16 TRBV6-1 - TGTGCCAGCAGTGAAGGGGGTGCACTATCTAGCTATGGCTACACCTTC CASSEGGALSSYGYTF
- TRBJ1-1 11 TRBV20-1 few TGCAGTGCCCTGAGGGTTGATGAAGCTTTCTTT CSALRVDEAFF
- TRBJ1-1 12 TRBV5-1 - TGCGCCAGCAGTGAGAGGAACACTGAAGCTTTCTTT CASSERNTEAFF
TRBD1 TRBJ2-7 16 TRBV7-2 - TGTGCCAGCAGCTTAGTGAGGTTTCAGGGGGCCCACGAGCAGTACTTC CASSLVRFQGAHEQYF
- TRBJ2-7 11 TRBV28 - TGTGCCAGCAGTACCCAGCACGAGCAGTACTTC CASSTQHEQYF
TRBD2 TRBJ2-1 18 TRBV7-2 few TGTGCCAGCAGCTTAACTGGACTAGCGGGGGGGCCTCGCAATGAGCAGTTCTTC CASSLTGLAGGPRNEQFF
TRBD1 TRBJ1-3 20 TRBV6-1 - TGTGCCAGCAGCCCAGACCGGGACAGGACGTTACCGAGCTCTGGAAACACCATATATTTT CASSPDRDRTLPSSGNTIYF
- TRBJ2-6 15 TRBV10-3 - TGTGCCATCAGTGAGTCAGGGGTTGGGGCCAACGTCCTGACTTTC CAISESGVGANVLTF